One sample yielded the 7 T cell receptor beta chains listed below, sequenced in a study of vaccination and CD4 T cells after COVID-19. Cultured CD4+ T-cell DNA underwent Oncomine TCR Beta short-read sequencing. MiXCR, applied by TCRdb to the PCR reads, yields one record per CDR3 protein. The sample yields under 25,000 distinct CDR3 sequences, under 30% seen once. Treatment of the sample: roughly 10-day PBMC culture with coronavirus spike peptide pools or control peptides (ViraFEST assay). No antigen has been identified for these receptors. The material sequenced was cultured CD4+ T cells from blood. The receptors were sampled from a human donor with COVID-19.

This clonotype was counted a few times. CDR3 amino acids: CASSERDGYTF. The CDR3 region has the DNA TGCGCCAGCAGTGAGAGGGATGGCTACACCTTC. The chain recombines TRBV10-2 with TRBJ1-2; D gene uncertain. Germline lookup yields CDR1 WSHSY and CDR2 SAAADI. The CDR3 spans 11 residues. V dropped 2 bases and J dropped 6 bases, with 4 bases sitting between them.

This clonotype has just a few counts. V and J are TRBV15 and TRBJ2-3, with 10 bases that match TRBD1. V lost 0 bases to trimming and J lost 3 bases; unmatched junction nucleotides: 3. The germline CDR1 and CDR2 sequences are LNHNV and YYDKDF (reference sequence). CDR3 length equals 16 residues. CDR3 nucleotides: TGTGCCACCAGCAGAGATAGGGGACAGGGGACAGATACGCAGTATTTT. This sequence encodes CATSRDRGQGTDTQYF.

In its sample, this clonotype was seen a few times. The CDR3 DNA is TGTGCCAGCAGTCGTGGACTAGCGGGCCGAGAGACCCAGTACTTC. Protein: CASSRGLAGRETQYF. The gene calls are TRBV6-1 and TRBJ2-5; TRBD2 matches at 11 bases. The V gene end was trimmed by 5 bases and the J gene end by 4 bases; junction bases not matched to a gene: 6. Germline V gene lookup returns CDR1 MNHNS and CDR2 SASEGT. CDR3 length equals 15 residues.

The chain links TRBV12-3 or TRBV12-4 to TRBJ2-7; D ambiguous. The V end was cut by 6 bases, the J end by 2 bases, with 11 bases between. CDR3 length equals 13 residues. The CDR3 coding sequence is TGTGCCAGCAGACGAACAGAGGCCTACGAGCAGTACTTC. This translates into CASRRTEAYEQYF.

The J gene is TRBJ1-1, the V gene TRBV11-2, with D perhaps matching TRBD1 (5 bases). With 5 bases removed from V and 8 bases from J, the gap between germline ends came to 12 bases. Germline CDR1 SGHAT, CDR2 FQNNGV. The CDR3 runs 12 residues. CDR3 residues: CASSESTAEAFF. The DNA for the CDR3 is TGTGCCAGCAGCGAGTCGACAGCCGAAGCTTTCTTT. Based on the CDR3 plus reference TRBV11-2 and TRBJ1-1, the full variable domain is EAGVAQSPRYKIIEKRQSVAFWCNPISGHATLYWYQQILGQGPKLLIQFQNNGVVDDSQLPKDRFSAERLKGVDSTLKIQPAKLEDSAVYLCASSESTAEAFFGQGTRLTVV.

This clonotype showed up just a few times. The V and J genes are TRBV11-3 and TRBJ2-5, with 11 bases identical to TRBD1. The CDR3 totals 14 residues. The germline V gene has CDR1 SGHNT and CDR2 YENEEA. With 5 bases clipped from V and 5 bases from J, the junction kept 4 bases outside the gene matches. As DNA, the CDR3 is TGTGCCAGCAGCCGGGGACAGGGGGTCGAGACCCAGTACTTC. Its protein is CASSRGQGVETQYF.

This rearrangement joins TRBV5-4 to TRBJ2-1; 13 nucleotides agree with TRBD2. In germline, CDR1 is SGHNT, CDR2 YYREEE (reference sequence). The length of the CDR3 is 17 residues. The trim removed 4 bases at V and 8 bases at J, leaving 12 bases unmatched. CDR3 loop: CASSPRLAGGQWDEQFF. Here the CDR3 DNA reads TGTGCCAGCAGCCCTAGACTAGCGGGGGGCCAATGGGATGAGCAGTTCTTC.